In its sample, the clone carrying this TCR beta chain was seen many times. The antigen is unknown. MiXCR, applied by TCRdb to the 5' RACE reads, yields one record per CDR3 protein. The repertoire has about 48,000 distinct CDR3 sequences, around 9.1% of them found once; the top ten carry roughly 8.3%. This sample stems from a study of early T cells in non-severe SARS-CoV-2 infection. Per the germline V gene, CDR1 is LNHDA and CDR2 is SQIVND (reference sequence). V was cut by 3 bases and J by 2 bases, with 19 bases left in between. This CDR3 contains 17 residues. General study findings and limits: Anti-spike CD8 specificities were favored by VDJdb matching, whose results missed private and CD4 specificities.

The sequence was obtained from an adult who was a healthcare worker with PCR-confirmed SARS-CoV-2 infection or an uninfected control (not recorded which). The gene calls are TRBV19 and TRBJ1-1, with D possibly being TRBD1 (5 bases). Material: whole blood. The CDR3 reads CASSIYTLGTGNTEAFF. In DNA, the CDR3 is TGTGCCAGTAGTATTTATACCCTCGGGACGGGTAACACTGAAGCTTTCTTT.